This T cell receptor (beta chain) is from a study of T-cell memory formation after mild COVID-19. From the 5' RACE reads, TCRdb called clonotypes with MiXCR, one entry per CDR3 protein. The table lists hundreds of thousands of distinct CDR3 sequences, about 20% of them singletons. Specimen: PBMCs or a T cell subset sorted from them (not recorded which). The receptor comes from a man younger than 30 who had mild COVID-19 (a few samples of this study predate the infection). Cell type and time point are not known.

CDR3 DNA sequence: TGTGCCAGCAGCCCGGGACTCATGAACACTGAAGCTTTCTTT. This gives the protein CASSPGLMNTEAFF. The chain is built from TRBV7-9 and TRBJ1-1; maybe TRBD1 (5 bases). In germline, CDR1 is SEHNR, CDR2 FQNEAQ (reference sequence). The CDR3 consists of 14 residues. The V end lost 5 bases, the J end lost 0 bases, and 10 bases lay between the germline ends.